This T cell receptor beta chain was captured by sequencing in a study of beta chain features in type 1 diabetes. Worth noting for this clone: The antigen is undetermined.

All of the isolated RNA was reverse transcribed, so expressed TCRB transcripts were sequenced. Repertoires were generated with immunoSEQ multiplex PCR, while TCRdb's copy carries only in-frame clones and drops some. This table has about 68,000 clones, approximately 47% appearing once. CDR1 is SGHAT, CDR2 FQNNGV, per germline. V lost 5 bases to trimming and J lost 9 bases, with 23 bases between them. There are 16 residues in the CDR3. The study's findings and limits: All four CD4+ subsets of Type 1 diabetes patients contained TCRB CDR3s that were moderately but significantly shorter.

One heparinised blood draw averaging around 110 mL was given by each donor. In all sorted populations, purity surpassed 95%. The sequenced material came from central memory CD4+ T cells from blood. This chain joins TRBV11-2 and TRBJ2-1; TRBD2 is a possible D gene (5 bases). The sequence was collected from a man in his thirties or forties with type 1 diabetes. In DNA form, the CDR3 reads TGTGCCAGCAGCCGATCGGGCAGCTTATATGGGAGTGAGCAGTTCTTC. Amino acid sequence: CASSRSGSLYGSEQFF.